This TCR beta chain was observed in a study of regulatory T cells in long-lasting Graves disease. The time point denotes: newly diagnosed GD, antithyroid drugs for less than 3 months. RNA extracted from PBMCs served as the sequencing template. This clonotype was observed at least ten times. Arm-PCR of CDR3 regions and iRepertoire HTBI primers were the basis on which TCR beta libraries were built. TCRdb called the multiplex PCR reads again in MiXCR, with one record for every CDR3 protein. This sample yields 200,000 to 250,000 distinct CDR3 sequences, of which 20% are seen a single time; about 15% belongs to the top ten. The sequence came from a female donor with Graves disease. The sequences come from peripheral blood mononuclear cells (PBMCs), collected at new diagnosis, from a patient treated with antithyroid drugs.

The DNA for the CDR3 is TGTGCCACCAGTGAACACGGAGAAGAGACCCAGTACTTC. Translated: CATSEHGEETQYF. This chain links TRBV24-1 with TRBJ2-5, with D hard to call. The CDR3 covers 13 residues. Deletions cut 4 bases from V and 3 bases from J, with 8 bases between. Per the germline V gene, CDR1 is KGHDR and CDR2 is SFDVKD.